This T cell receptor beta chain originates from a study of T cell responses to AZD1222 COVID-19 vaccine. Libraries were prepared by immunoSEQ multiplex PCR; TCRdb keeps only in-frame clonotypes and omits some of them. Here the sample spans tens of thousands of clones, 90% being singletons. The V and J ends lost 5 bases and 5 bases, in that order; junction bases with no gene match: 9. The length of the CDR3 is 15 residues. Germline V gives CDR1 SGHAT, CDR2 FQNNGV. The sequences come from peripheral blood, collected 28 days after the second AZD1222 dose. This chain joins TRBV11-2 and TRBJ1-1, with 9 bases lining up with TRBD1. This receptor was taken from an adult who received the AZD1222 COVID-19 vaccine. The CDR3 reads CASSQGTGLGTEAFF. The CDR3 DNA reads as TGTGCCAGCAGCCAAGGGACAGGGCTTGGGACTGAAGCTTTCTTT.